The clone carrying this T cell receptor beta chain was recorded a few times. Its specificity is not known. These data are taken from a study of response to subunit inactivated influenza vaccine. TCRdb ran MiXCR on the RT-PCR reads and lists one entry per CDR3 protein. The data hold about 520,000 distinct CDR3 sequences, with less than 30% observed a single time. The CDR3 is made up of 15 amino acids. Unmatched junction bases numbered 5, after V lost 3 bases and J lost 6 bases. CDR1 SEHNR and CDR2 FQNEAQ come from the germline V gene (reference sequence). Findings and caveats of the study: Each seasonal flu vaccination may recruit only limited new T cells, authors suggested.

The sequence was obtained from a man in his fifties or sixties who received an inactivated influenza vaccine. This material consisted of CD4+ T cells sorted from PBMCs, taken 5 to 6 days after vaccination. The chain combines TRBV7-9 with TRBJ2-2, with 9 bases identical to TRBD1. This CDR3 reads CASSFEDRGPGELFF. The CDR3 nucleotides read TGTGCCAGCAGCTTTGAGGACAGGGGTCCCGGGGAGCTGTTTTTT.